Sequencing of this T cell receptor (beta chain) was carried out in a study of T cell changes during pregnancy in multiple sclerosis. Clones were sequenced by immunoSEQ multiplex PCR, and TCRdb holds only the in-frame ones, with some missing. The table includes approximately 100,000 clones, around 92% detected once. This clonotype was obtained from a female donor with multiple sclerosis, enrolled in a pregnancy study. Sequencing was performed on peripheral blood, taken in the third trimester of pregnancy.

The CDR3 sequence is CASSEGPQAVGIFDTQYF. The CDR3 DNA sequence: TGTGCCAGCAGTGAAGGCCCCCAGGCAGTCGGCATTTTCGATACGCAGTATTTT. V and J are TRBV2 and TRBJ2-3; D unclear. The germline V and J ends were trimmed by 1 base and 6 bases, with 23 bases remaining between them. The germline gives CDR1 SNHLY, CDR2 FYNNEI. CDR3 length: 18 residues.